This T cell receptor (beta chain) is from a study of TIL therapy for anti-PD-1-resistant metastatic lung cancer. V lost 3 bases and J 5 bases, leaving 10 bases between the germline ends. The CDR3 is 12 residues long. Per germline, CDR1 DFQATT and CDR2 SNEGSKA (reference sequence). This was the immunoSEQ v3 assay. The assay was immunoSEQ multiplex PCR, and TCRdb's table has in-frame clones only and misses some. This sample has approximately 22,000 clones, with just over 70% found just once. Stated time point: pre-treatment sample, taken before nivolumab and TIL therapy. The chain has TRBV20-1 and TRBJ2-5; D is uncertain. Sequenced here: blood, sampled at baseline. This clonotype was sampled from a person aged 25-80 years with non-small cell lung cancer. The CDR3, as DNA: TGCAGTGCTAGTCCTAATGAGGAGACCCAGTACTTC. Translated, it gives CSASPNEETQYF.